This passage covers 16 T cell receptor beta chains from one sample sequenced in a study of tumor-infiltrating lymphocytes in primary liver carcinoma. TCR beta cDNA was prepared out of about 510 ng total RNA by means of a constant-region primer. Each TCR beta library was derived from three nested multiplex PCR rounds that employed slightly modified ARM-PCR. The first two PCR rounds used TRBV1-TRBV30 forward primers with a C-beta reverse primer, 10 cycles each. TCRdb used MiXCR to reprocess the multiplex PCR reads, holding one entry per CDR3 protein. The repertoire holds approximately 340,000 distinct CDR3 sequences, with about two thirds as singletons. RNA isolated from unsorted whole blood supplied the blood RNA, with germline DNA also extracted. Sequencing was done on a sample of peripheral blood. These receptors were collected from a middle-aged man with primary liver carcinoma and hepatitis B virus infection.

As to this clonotype: No conserved phenylalanine or tryptophan is present at the end of the CDR3, so a read error is the likely explanation. The genes are TRBV5-4 and TRBJ2-7; D tentatively fits TRBD1 or TRBD2 (5 bases each). In germline, CDR1 is SGHNT, CDR2 YYREEE (reference sequence). The CDR3 is 12 amino acids. Trimming pared 6 bases from V and 7 bases from J, leaving 14 bases between. CDR3 sequence reads: CASTWDGREQYL. In nucleotides, the CDR3 is TGTGCCAGCACCTGGGACGGGCGGGAGCAGTACCTC.

This clonotype was counted once. This is likely a read error, given that the CDR3 carries no conserved phenylalanine or tryptophan at its end. The chain has TRBV6-6 and TRBJ2-4, with no clear D. The CDR3 runs to 18 residues. CDR1 is MNHNY, CDR2 SVGAGI, per germline (reference sequence). With 3 bases removed from V and 2 bases from J, the gap between germline ends came to 20 bases. The CDR3 is CASSYNLGGSVSKNIQYL. The CDR3 region has the DNA TGTGCCAGCAGTTATAATCTTGGCGGTAGTGTATCCAAAAACATTCAGTACCTC.

This rearrangement joins TRBV11-2 to TRBJ2-3; TRBD2 might be the D (5 bases). CDR3 length equals 16 residues. CDR1 is SGHAT and CDR2 is FQNNGV in the germline V gene. V lost 6 bases and J 0 bases, leaving 16 bases between the germline ends. CDR3 sequence: CASSPLVGASTDTQYF. The CDR3 nucleotides read TGTGCCAGCAGTCCTTTGGTGGGAGCCAGCACAGATACGCAGTATTTT.

This clonotype was counted at least ten times. The chain is built from TRBV4-3 and TRBJ2-7; D gene ambiguous. The CDR3 is 16 amino acids. V lost 1 base, J lost 2 bases, and 15 bases lay in between. The V gene's germline CDR1 is LGHNA and CDR2 YSLEER. The CDR3 nucleotides are TGCGCCAGCAGCCAAGGAGCCCCGGGCACAGCCTACGAGCAGTACTTC. Encoded protein: CASSQGAPGTAYEQYF.

To note about this clonotype: One junction end does not reproduce the germline sequence, and a read error may be involved. This chain uses TRBV14 with TRBJ2-3; D gene ambiguous. Germline lookup yields CDR1 SGHDN and CDR2 FVKESK. The length of the CDR3 is 15 residues. CDR3 residues: CASSLDLSGTDTQYF. The CDR3 coding sequence is TGTGCCAGCAGCCTAGATCTGAGTGGCACGGATACGCAGTATTTT.

This clonotype is a singleton in its sample. Germline is not matched at one junction end, which may reflect a read error. The rearrangement joins TRBV7-9 to TRBJ2-7; D tentatively reads TRBD1 or TRBD2 (5 bases each). The length of the CDR3 is 14 residues. Germline lookup yields CDR1 SEHNR and CDR2 FQNEAQ (reference sequence). CDR3 loop: CANSSPGRSYEQYF. The CDR3 DNA reads TGTGCCAACAGCTCTCCGGGACGTTCCTACGAGCAGTACTTC.

In regard to this clonotype: A clone one base away is much larger, so this may be a read error. The V and J genes are TRBV6-6 and TRBJ2-1; D is unclear. The CDR3 loop spans 13 amino acids. Germline V gene lookup returns CDR1 MNHNY and CDR2 SVGAGI (reference sequence). The ends were cut back, 11 bases at V and 2 bases at J, with 13 bases in the middle. CDR3 bases: TGTGCCTGCAAAGGCCGGGCCTACAATGAGCAGTTCTTC. The encoded protein is CACKGRAYNEQFF.

Ten or more counts support this clonotype. This chain joins TRBV10-1 and TRBJ2-1; 7 nucleotides line up with TRBD1. Germline-derived CDR1 and CDR2 are WNHNN and SYGVQD (reference sequence). With V trimmed by 6 bases and J by 4 bases, 9 bases remained unmatched. The CDR3 has 15 amino acids. In DNA form, the CDR3 reads TGCGCCAGCAGCCCCGGGACAGCGGATTACAATGAGCAGTTCTTC. It codes for CASSPGTADYNEQFF.

As concerns this clonotype: A much larger clone differs from this one at a single base, so this may be a read error. The chain couples TRBV13 to TRBJ2-5; the D gene could be TRBD1 or TRBD2 (5 bases each). Per germline, CDR1 PRHDT and CDR2 FYEKMQ (reference sequence). There are 14 residues in the CDR3. CDR3 protein: CANSSRDAQETQYF. CDR3 nucleotide sequence: TGTGCCAACAGCTCGAGGGACGCCCAAGAGACCCAGTACTTC.

This chain joins TRBV6-2 or TRBV6-3 and TRBJ2-1, with D possibly TRBD2 on 5 matching bases. Germline V lookup: CDR1 MNHEY, CDR2 SVGEGT. The CDR3 has 16 amino acids. The V end was cut by 6 bases, the J end by 6 bases, with 21 bases between. The CDR3 coding sequence is TGTGCCAGCAGGGCCCGTTCGAGAGGGAGAACCAATGAGCAGTTCTTC. It codes for CASRARSRGRTNEQFF.

For this clonotype: Possible read error: a much larger clone is one base away. The chain has TRBV4-1 and TRBJ2-7; no clear D. The germline CDR1 and CDR2 sequences are MGHRA and YSYEKL. The CDR3 is made up of 15 amino acids. CDR3 DNA sequence: TGCGCCAGCAGCCCAGGCCCGGGTATCTCCTACGAGCAGCACTTC. Translating it yields CASSPGPGISYEQHF.

The chain carries TRBV5-6 and TRBJ2-1, with 8 bases lining up with TRBD2. Per germline, CDR1 SGHDT and CDR2 YYEEEE. With 0 bases clipped from V and 9 bases from J, the junction kept 5 bases outside the gene matches. The length of the CDR3 is 14 residues. The CDR3 nucleotides read TGTGCCAGCAGCTTGGTGTCGGGAGGGTGTGAGCAGTTCTTC. Its protein is CASSLVSGGCEQFF.

There are many counts of this clonotype. The V call is TRBV5-4, the J call TRBJ1-2; D is unclear. CDR3 size: 14 residues. Germline V gene sequence: CDR1 SGHNT, CDR2 YYREEE (reference sequence). Trimming shortened V by 3 bases and J by 1 base, and 10 bases separated the two germline ends. The CDR3 nucleotides read TGTGCCAGCAGCTCCCTTACCCGTAACTATGGCTACACCTTC. Amino acids: CASSSLTRNYGYTF. Looking up the rest from reference TRBV5-4 and TRBJ1-2 gives the full variable domain: ETGVTQSPTHLIKTRGQQVTLRCSSQSGHNTVSWYQQALGQGPQFIFQYYREEENGRGNFPPRFSGLQFPNYSSELNVNALELDDSALYLCASSSLTRNYGYTFGSGTRLTVV.

With regard to this clonotype: This clone may be a read error of a much larger clone one base away. V gene TRBV4-3 combines with J gene TRBJ2-7, with TRBD2 matching over 14 bases. The CDR3 is made up of 17 amino acids. Looked up from germline, CDR1 is LGHNA and CDR2 is YSLEER. In nucleotides, the CDR3 is TGCGCCAGCAGCCAAGCCCTTGGACTAGCGGGAGGTAGTGAGCACTACTTC. It is translated as CASSQALGLAGGSEHYF.

In the case of this clonotype: A much larger clone differs by one base, so this may be a read error. The rearrangement links TRBV5-4 to TRBJ2-3; D perhaps matches TRBD2 (6 bases). Germline lookup yields CDR1 SGHNT and CDR2 YYREEE (reference sequence). CDR3 length: 15 residues. CDR3 sequence: CDSSLDGTSTDTQYF. In nucleotides, the CDR3 is TGTGACAGCAGCTTGGACGGGACTAGCACAGATACGCAGTATTTT. Together with reference TRBV5-4 and TRBJ2-3, the CDR3 gives the full variable domain: ETGVTQSPTHLIKTRGQQVTLRCSSQSGHNTVSWYQQALGQGPQFIFQYYREEENGRGNFPPRFSGLQFPNYSSELNVNALELDDSALYLCDSSLDGTSTDTQYFGPGTRLTVL.

This clonotype showed up many times. Here the CDR3 DNA reads TGTGCCAGCAGCTTAGTTGGGGAAAAGGGGGAAGAGACCCAGTACTTC. Translation gives CASSLVGEKGEETQYF. V is TRBV7-8 and J is TRBJ2-5; D is perhaps TRBD1 (6 bases). Trimming removed 1 base from V and 3 bases from J, with 15 bases in between. The CDR3 has 16 residues. CDR1 and CDR2 (germline): SGHVS, FQNEAQ.